Shown below are 14 T cell receptor beta chains from a single sample sequenced in a study of blood T cell repertoires in COVID-19. Sequenced by immunoSEQ multiplex PCR; TCRdb stores in-frame clones only, minus some. There are about 89,000 clones in the sample; approximately 80% occur only once, and about 19% lies in the top ten. The sequencing input was peripheral blood. These receptors came from a woman older than 75 with acute or convalescent COVID-19.

The rearrangement uses TRBV15 and TRBJ2-5; 15 bases fit TRBD2. Unmatched junction bases numbered 13, after V lost 3 bases and J lost 2 bases. The CDR3 has 20 residues. The V gene's germline CDR1 is LNHNV and CDR2 YYDKDF (reference sequence). The CDR3 sequence: CATSRGLLGLAGGPQETQYF. The CDR3 coding sequence is TGTGCCACCAGCAGGGGGCTTCTTGGACTAGCGGGGGGGCCGCAAGAGACCCAGTACTTC.

The chain carries TRBV5-1 and TRBJ2-5; D gene uncertain. Germline-derived CDR1 and CDR2 are SGHRS and YFSETQ. The CDR3 has 12 amino acids. The V end was cut by 3 bases, the J end by 5 bases, with 8 bases between. CDR3 region: CASSSDGETQYF. DNA of the CDR3: TGCGCCAGCAGCTCCGACGGGGAGACCCAGTACTTC.

The chain couples TRBV6-5 to TRBJ1-1; 10 positions agree with TRBD1. Germline loops: CDR1 MNHEY, CDR2 SVGAGI. J lost 4 bases, V lost 8 bases, and 7 bases had no gene match. This CDR3 comprises 14 residues. CDR3 amino acids: CASGPGQGSTEAFF. CDR3 nucleotide sequence: TGTGCCAGCGGTCCGGGACAGGGGAGCACTGAAGCTTTCTTT.

This clone showed up just a few times. The chain employs TRBV18 and TRBJ2-1, with 12 bases lining up with TRBD2. Germline V gene data show CDR1 as KGHSH and CDR2 as LQKENI. The trim removed 10 bases at V and 7 bases at J, leaving 11 bases unmatched. The CDR3 contains 15 residues. The CDR3 sequence is CATVGLAGGRNEQFF. The CDR3 DNA reads as TGTGCCACCGTTGGGCTAGCGGGAGGGCGAAATGAGCAGTTCTTC.

The gene calls are TRBV16 and TRBJ1-5; D might be TRBD1 (6 bases). Germline CDR1 is KGHSY and CDR2 is FQNENV. This CDR3 contains 13 residues. Trimming took 6 bases from V and 6 from J, leaving 12 bases between them. The chain's CDR3 is CASRYRAGQPQHF. In DNA, the CDR3 is TGTGCCAGCAGATACAGGGCAGGTCAGCCCCAGCATTTT.

This rearrangement joins TRBV9 to TRBJ2-1; D perhaps matches TRBD2 (7 bases). Germline CDR1 and CDR2: SGDLS and YYNGEE. Trimming took off 0 bases at V and 4 bases at J, with 11 bases between the two ends. The CDR3 has 15 amino acids. CDR3: CASSVAGGYYNEQFF. In DNA form, the CDR3 reads TGTGCCAGCAGCGTAGCGGGGGGCTATTACAATGAGCAGTTCTTC.

The chain couples TRBV6-5 to TRBJ2-5; 9 bases fit TRBD2. The junction had 13 bases not matched to a gene; V was cut back by 4 bases and J by 7 bases. The CDR3 has 16 amino acids. Germline V gives CDR1 MNHEY, CDR2 SVGAGI. The CDR3 reads CASSLTSGSLGGTQYF. The CDR3 coding sequence is TGTGCCAGCAGTTTGACTAGCGGTTCCCTGGGCGGGACCCAGTACTTC.

The rearrangement links TRBV5-1 to TRBJ2-5; 15 bases are shared with TRBD2. This CDR3 is built from 19 residues. J gave up 2 bases and V 0 bases, and 8 bases lay outside the gene matches. The germline CDR1 and CDR2 sequences are SGHRS and YFSETQ. Here the CDR3 reads CASSLVPGLAGGAQETQYF. DNA of the CDR3: TGCGCCAGCAGCTTGGTCCCGGGACTAGCGGGAGGTGCACAAGAGACCCAGTACTTC.

J is TRBJ1-1 and V is TRBV5-1; TRBD1 matches at 9 bases. Germline CDR1 and CDR2: SGHRS and YFSETQ. The CDR3 is made up of 15 amino acids. The J segment lost 8 bases and the V segment lost 4 bases, leaving 12 bases of the junction unmatched. The CDR3 DNA follows: TGCGCCAGCAGCCGCCGGACAGGGGAACACGTAGAAGCTTTCTTT. This encodes CASSRRTGEHVEAFF.

This sequence joins TRBV27 and TRBJ2-3; D might be TRBD1 (6 bases). This CDR3 is built from 14 residues. V was pared by 5 bases and J by 11 bases, with 20 bases between. In germline, CDR1 is MNHEY, CDR2 SMNVEV (reference sequence). The CDR3 sequence is CASSTSGHPKKQYF. CDR3 coding DNA: TGTGCCAGCAGTACCTCGGGACATCCCAAGAAGCAGTATTTT.

This chain joins TRBV7-2 and TRBJ2-1; possibly TRBD2 for D (5 bases). CDR3 length: 11 amino acids. Germline assignment: CDR1 SGHTA and CDR2 FQGNSA. With 5 bases removed from V and 15 bases from J, the gap between germline ends came to 14 bases. CDR3 coding DNA: TGTGCCAGCAGCCGAGGACTCCCAGCGTTCTTC. The encoded protein is CASSRGLPAFF.

The chain joins TRBV7-2 to TRBJ2-1; D unresolved. CDR1 is SGHTA and CDR2 is FQGNSA in the germline V gene. The CDR3 extends over 15 amino acids. Trimming stripped 1 base from V and 2 bases from J, with 9 bases between. The CDR3 bases are TGTGCCAGCAGCTTAGACAGTTCCCCCTACAATGAGCAGTTCTTC. Residues: CASSLDSSPYNEQFF.

This clone showed up just a few times. The J gene is TRBJ2-1, the V gene TRBV6-5; the D gene is possibly TRBD2 (6 bases). In germline, CDR1 is MNHEY, CDR2 SVGAGI. V was pared by 7 bases and J by 0 bases, with 10 bases between. This CDR3 has 14 residues. CDR3: CASIGGGSYNEQFF. In nucleotides, the CDR3 is TGTGCCAGCATCGGGGGAGGCTCCTACAATGAGCAGTTCTTC.

The V and J genes are TRBV6-6 and TRBJ1-1, with D uncertain. Germline lookup yields CDR1 MNHNY and CDR2 SVGAGI (reference sequence). V lost 2 bases and J lost 1, with 8 bases in between. CDR3 size: 14 residues. CDR3 sequence: CASSYESRNTEAFF. DNA of the CDR3: TGTGCCAGCAGTTACGAGTCGAGGAACACTGAAGCTTTCTTT.